Listed below are T cell receptor beta chains from one sample, sequenced in a study of blood T cell repertoires in COVID-19. Produced via immunoSEQ multiplex PCR; TCRdb's table is partial and in-frame only. The sample shows a few hundred thousand clones, 88% of them seen only once. Sample: peripheral blood. The source is a woman aged 40 to 50 who had recovered from COVID-19. CDR3s include the opening cysteine and the closing phenylalanine or tryptophan. D genes are given only for firm matches. Expanded clones are given a class, and other clones once, few, many or no size at all.

j_call: TRBJ2-3; v_call: TRBV11-2; d_call: TRBD1; cdr3_length: 15; clone_size: once; cdr3_nt: TGTGCCAGCAGCCTAGGACAGGGGGCAACAGATACGCAGTATTTT; cdr3_aa: CASSLGQGATDTQYF
j_call: TRBJ2-4; v_call: TRBV3-1/TRBV3-2; d_call: NA; cdr3_length: 13; clone_size: NA; cdr3_nt: TGTGCCAGCAGCCAGAAAGGGGAAAACATTCAGTACTTC; cdr3_aa: CASSQKGENIQYF
j_call: TRBJ1-2; v_call: TRBV7-8; d_call: NA; cdr3_length: 13; clone_size: NA; cdr3_nt: TGTGCCAGCAGCTTAGGGGGAGGCTATGGCTACACCTTC; cdr3_aa: CASSLGGGYGYTF
j_call: TRBJ2-5; v_call: TRBV18; d_call: NA; cdr3_length: 14; clone_size: NA; cdr3_nt: TGTGCCAGCTCACCGAGGGTCCAACAAGAGACCCAGTACTTC; cdr3_aa: CASSPRVQQETQYF
j_call: TRBJ1-4; v_call: TRBV19; d_call: NA; cdr3_length: 13; clone_size: NA; cdr3_nt: TGTGCCAGTAGGGGCAGGGCTTGGGAAAAACTGTTTTTT; cdr3_aa: CASRGRAWEKLFF
j_call: TRBJ2-1; v_call: TRBV7-3; d_call: TRBD2; cdr3_length: 15; clone_size: NA; cdr3_nt: TGTGCCAGCAGTCGGAGCGGGGCATCCTACAATGAGCAGTTCTTC; cdr3_aa: CASSRSGASYNEQFF
j_call: TRBJ2-1; v_call: TRBV6-2/TRBV6-3; d_call: NA; cdr3_length: 14; clone_size: NA; cdr3_nt: TGTGCCAGCAGCCCGCTCCCGGGTACCAATGAGCAGTTCTTC; cdr3_aa: CASSPLPGTNEQFF
j_call: TRBJ1-3; v_call: TRBV28; d_call: NA; cdr3_length: 13; clone_size: NA; cdr3_nt: TGTGCCACCAACAGGGCGTCGGGAAACACCATATATTTT; cdr3_aa: CATNRASGNTIYF
j_call: TRBJ1-6; v_call: TRBV16; d_call: NA; cdr3_length: 14; clone_size: NA; cdr3_nt: TGTGCCAGCCGATGGCGGACAGTTAATTCACCCCTCCACTTT; cdr3_aa: CASRWRTVNSPLHF
j_call: TRBJ1-1; v_call: TRBV4-3; d_call: NA; cdr3_length: 15; clone_size: NA; cdr3_nt: TGCGCCAGCAGCCAAGATTCGCGCCCGAACACTGAAGCTTTCTTT; cdr3_aa: CASSQDSRPNTEAFF
j_call: TRBJ2-2; v_call: TRBV6-4; d_call: TRBD2; cdr3_length: 15; clone_size: NA; cdr3_nt: TGTGCCAGCAGTGCCCTAGCGGGAGCCACCGGGGAGCTGTTTTTT; cdr3_aa: CASSALAGATGELFF
j_call: TRBJ1-2; v_call: TRBV25-1; d_call: TRBD1; cdr3_length: 16; clone_size: NA; cdr3_nt: TGTGCCAGCAGTGAGATGCTTGGGACAGTTTCTTCTGGCTACACCTTC; cdr3_aa: CASSEMLGTVSSGYTF
j_call: TRBJ2-7; v_call: TRBV6-6; d_call: TRBD1; cdr3_length: 14; clone_size: NA; cdr3_nt: TGTGCCAGCAGCCCCACAGGGGGCGAGTACGAGCAGTACTTC; cdr3_aa: CASSPTGGEYEQYF
j_call: TRBJ1-5; v_call: TRBV5-4; d_call: NA; cdr3_length: 12; clone_size: NA; cdr3_nt: TGTGCCAGCAGCCTTTTCAATCAGCCCCAGCATTTT; cdr3_aa: CASSLFNQPQHF
j_call: TRBJ1-1; v_call: TRBV6-2/TRBV6-3; d_call: TRBD1; cdr3_length: 16; clone_size: NA; cdr3_nt: TGTGCCAGCAGCTGGAAAACCGGGACAGGTTGGACTGAAGCTTTCTTT; cdr3_aa: CASSWKTGTGWTEAFF
j_call: TRBJ1-3; v_call: TRBV7-7; d_call: TRBD1; cdr3_length: 13; clone_size: NA; cdr3_nt: TGTGCTAGCAGCACGGACAGGGGAAACACCATATATTTT; cdr3_aa: CASSTDRGNTIYF
j_call: TRBJ1-5; v_call: TRBV7-9; d_call: NA; cdr3_length: 15; clone_size: NA; cdr3_nt: TGTGCCAGCAGTTCGGACAGCCATAGCAATCAGCCCCAGCATTTT; cdr3_aa: CASSSDSHSNQPQHF
j_call: TRBJ2-1; v_call: TRBV5-6; d_call: TRBD2; cdr3_length: 17; clone_size: NA; cdr3_nt: TGTGCCAGCAGCCCTGTGGGCGGGACTACAGCCGTTACGGAGCAGTTCTTC; cdr3_aa: CASSPVGGTTAVTEQFF
j_call: TRBJ1-5; v_call: TRBV4-2; d_call: NA; cdr3_length: 14; clone_size: NA; cdr3_nt: TGTGCCAGCAGCCCCGGGGAGGGAGGTCAGCCCCAGCATTTT; cdr3_aa: CASSPGEGGQPQHF
j_call: TRBJ2-5; v_call: TRBV5-1; d_call: NA; cdr3_length: 16; clone_size: NA; cdr3_nt: TGCGCCAGCAGCTTGCGGACGGGACAAGCCCAAGAGACCCAGTACTTC; cdr3_aa: CASSLRTGQAQETQYF
j_call: TRBJ2-2; v_call: TRBV19; d_call: NA; cdr3_length: 14; clone_size: few; cdr3_nt: TGTGCCAGTAGTATGTTCCAAAACACCGGGGAGCTGTTTTTT; cdr3_aa: CASSMFQNTGELFF
j_call: TRBJ2-1; v_call: TRBV12-5; d_call: NA; cdr3_length: 13; clone_size: NA; cdr3_nt: TGTGCTAGTGGTTTGCACACCACGAATGAGCAGTTCTTC; cdr3_aa: CASGLHTTNEQFF
j_call: TRBJ1-5; v_call: TRBV6-2/TRBV6-3; d_call: TRBD1; cdr3_length: 16; clone_size: few; cdr3_nt: TGTGCCAGCAGTAGGACAGGACTGAATCCCAATCAGCCCCAGCATTTT; cdr3_aa: CASSRTGLNPNQPQHF
j_call: TRBJ1-6; v_call: TRBV5-1; d_call: NA; cdr3_length: 16; clone_size: NA; cdr3_nt: TGCGCCAGCAGCTCGAAATACAGGTCCTCCAATTCACCCCTCCACTTT; cdr3_aa: CASSSKYRSSNSPLHF
j_call: TRBJ2-5; v_call: TRBV30; d_call: TRBD1; cdr3_length: 13; clone_size: NA; cdr3_nt: TGTGCCTGGAGTGAGACAGGGGGGGAGACCCAGTACTTC; cdr3_aa: CAWSETGGETQYF
j_call: TRBJ1-1; v_call: TRBV11-3; d_call: NA; cdr3_length: 13; clone_size: few; cdr3_nt: TGTGCCAGCAGGGTCGGGGGTTTCACTGAAGCTTTCTTT; cdr3_aa: CASRVGGFTEAFF
j_call: TRBJ2-2; v_call: TRBV9; d_call: TRBD2; cdr3_length: 16; clone_size: NA; cdr3_nt: TGTGCCAGCAGCCCCGGGGGGGACTTCCCCACCGGGGAGCTGTTTTTT; cdr3_aa: CASSPGGDFPTGELFF
j_call: TRBJ2-1; v_call: TRBV6-2/TRBV6-3; d_call: NA; cdr3_length: 13; clone_size: NA; cdr3_nt: TGTGCCAGCAGTTACTCAACCGGGAATGAGCAGTTCTTC; cdr3_aa: CASSYSTGNEQFF
j_call: TRBJ2-2; v_call: TRBV11-2; d_call: NA; cdr3_length: 14; clone_size: NA; cdr3_nt: TGTGCCAGCAGCTTAGAGTCTAGTGGCGGGGAGCTGTTTTTT; cdr3_aa: CASSLESSGGELFF
j_call: TRBJ2-5; v_call: TRBV15; d_call: TRBD2; cdr3_length: 14; clone_size: NA; cdr3_nt: TGTGCCACCAGCAGACCGGGACTACCAGAGACCCAGTACTTC; cdr3_aa: CATSRPGLPETQYF
j_call: TRBJ2-7; v_call: TRBV5-1; d_call: NA; cdr3_length: 13; clone_size: NA; cdr3_nt: TGCGCCAGCAGCGGCGGGCCACCCTACGAGCAGTACTTC; cdr3_aa: CASSGGPPYEQYF
j_call: TRBJ1-2; v_call: TRBV18; d_call: NA; cdr3_length: 13; clone_size: NA; cdr3_nt: TGTGCCAGCTCACCCGGCAGGGAAAATGGCTACACCTTC; cdr3_aa: CASSPGRENGYTF
j_call: TRBJ1-1; v_call: TRBV30; d_call: NA; cdr3_length: 13; clone_size: once; cdr3_nt: TGTGCCTGGAGTCGACAGGTTCACACTGAAGCTTTCTTT; cdr3_aa: CAWSRQVHTEAFF
j_call: TRBJ2-4; v_call: TRBV11-3; d_call: NA; cdr3_length: 17; clone_size: NA; cdr3_nt: TGTGCCAGCAGCTTAGATCTGTGGGGACTAGCCAAAAACATTCAGTACTTC; cdr3_aa: CASSLDLWGLAKNIQYF
j_call: TRBJ1-1; v_call: TRBV5-4; d_call: NA; cdr3_length: 12; clone_size: NA; cdr3_nt: TGTGCCAGCAGCTTCGGTGGCACTGAAGCTTTCTTT; cdr3_aa: CASSFGGTEAFF
j_call: TRBJ1-4; v_call: TRBV10-3; d_call: NA; cdr3_length: 14; clone_size: NA; cdr3_nt: TGTGCCATCAGTGAGTCTGGGGGCAGGGTAAAACTGTTTTTT; cdr3_aa: CAISESGGRVKLFF
j_call: TRBJ2-2; v_call: TRBV7-2; d_call: TRBD2; cdr3_length: 15; clone_size: NA; cdr3_nt: TGTGCCAGCAGCCCCTCGGGGGGGAACACCGGGGAGCTGTTTTTT; cdr3_aa: CASSPSGGNTGELFF
j_call: TRBJ1-4; v_call: TRBV6-5; d_call: NA; cdr3_length: 13; clone_size: NA; cdr3_nt: TGTGCCAGCGAACAGGGAGTAGAAGAAAAACTGTTTTTT; cdr3_aa: CASEQGVEEKLFF
j_call: TRBJ1-2; v_call: TRBV9; d_call: NA; cdr3_length: 14; clone_size: NA; cdr3_nt: TGTGCCAGCAGCGTAGGGGAGGGAAGGCGGGGCTACACCTTC; cdr3_aa: CASSVGEGRRGYTF
j_call: TRBJ2-2; v_call: TRBV6-6; d_call: TRBD2; cdr3_length: 18; clone_size: few; cdr3_nt: TGTGCCAGCAGCCGACGACTAGCGGTCGCCCCGAACACCGGGGAGCTGTTTTTT; cdr3_aa: CASSRRLAVAPNTGELFF
j_call: TRBJ1-1; v_call: TRBV11-3; d_call: NA; cdr3_length: 12; clone_size: NA; cdr3_nt: TGTGCCAGCAGCCCCCAGAACACTGAAGCTTTCTTT; cdr3_aa: CASSPQNTEAFF
j_call: TRBJ1-5; v_call: TRBV20-1; d_call: NA; cdr3_length: 14; clone_size: NA; cdr3_nt: TGCAGTGCTAGTCAAAATCGCGGTAATCAGCCCCAGCATTTT; cdr3_aa: CSASQNRGNQPQHF
j_call: TRBJ2-1; v_call: TRBV24-1; d_call: TRBD2; cdr3_length: 15; clone_size: NA; cdr3_nt: TGTGCCACCAGCCGCCCCGGGGGGGAGGGCTATGAGCAGTTCTTC; cdr3_aa: CATSRPGGEGYEQFF
j_call: TRBJ2-7; v_call: TRBV27; d_call: NA; cdr3_length: 16; clone_size: NA; cdr3_nt: TGTGCCAGCAGTTTACCGGACAGGAGGGGACCCCGCGAGCAGTACTTC; cdr3_aa: CASSLPDRRGPREQYF
j_call: TRBJ1-2; v_call: TRBV7-2; d_call: TRBD1; cdr3_length: 14; clone_size: NA; cdr3_nt: TGTGCCAGCAGCCGGGACAGTCTTAACTATGGCTACACCTTC; cdr3_aa: CASSRDSLNYGYTF
j_call: TRBJ2-2; v_call: TRBV9; d_call: TRBD2; cdr3_length: 14; clone_size: NA; cdr3_nt: TGTGCCAGCAGCGCCGGACTAGTTACCGGGGAGCTGTTTTTT; cdr3_aa: CASSAGLVTGELFF